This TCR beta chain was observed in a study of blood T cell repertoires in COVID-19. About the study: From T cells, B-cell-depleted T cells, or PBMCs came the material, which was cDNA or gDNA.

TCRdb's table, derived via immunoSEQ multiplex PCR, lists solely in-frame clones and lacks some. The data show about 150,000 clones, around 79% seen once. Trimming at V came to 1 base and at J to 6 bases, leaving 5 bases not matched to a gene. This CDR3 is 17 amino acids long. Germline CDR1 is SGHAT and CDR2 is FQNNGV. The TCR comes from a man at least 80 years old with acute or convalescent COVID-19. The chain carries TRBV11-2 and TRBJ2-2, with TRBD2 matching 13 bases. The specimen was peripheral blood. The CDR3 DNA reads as TGTGCCAGCAGCTTAGGACTAGCGGGGGGCCATTCCGGGGAGCTGTTTTTT. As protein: CASSLGLAGGHSGELFF.